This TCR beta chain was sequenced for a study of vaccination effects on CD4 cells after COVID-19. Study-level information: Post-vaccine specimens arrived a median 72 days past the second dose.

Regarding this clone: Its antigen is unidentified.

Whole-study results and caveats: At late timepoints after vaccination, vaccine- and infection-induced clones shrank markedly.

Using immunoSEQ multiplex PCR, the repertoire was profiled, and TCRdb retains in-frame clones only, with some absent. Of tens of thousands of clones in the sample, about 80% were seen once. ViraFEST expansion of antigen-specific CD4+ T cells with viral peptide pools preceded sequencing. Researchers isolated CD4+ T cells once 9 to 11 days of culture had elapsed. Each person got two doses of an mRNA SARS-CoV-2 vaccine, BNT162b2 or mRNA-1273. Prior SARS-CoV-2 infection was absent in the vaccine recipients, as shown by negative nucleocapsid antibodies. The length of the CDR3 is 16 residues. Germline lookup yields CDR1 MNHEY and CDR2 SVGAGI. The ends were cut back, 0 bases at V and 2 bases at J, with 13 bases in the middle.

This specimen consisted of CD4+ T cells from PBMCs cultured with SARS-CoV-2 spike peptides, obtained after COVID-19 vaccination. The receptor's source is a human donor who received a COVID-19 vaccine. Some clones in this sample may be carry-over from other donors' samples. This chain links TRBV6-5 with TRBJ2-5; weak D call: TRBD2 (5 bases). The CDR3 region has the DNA TGTGCCAGCAGTTACTCGAGCGGCCAGGAGCAAGAGACCCAGTACTTC. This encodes CASSYSSGQEQETQYF.